This is a list of T cell receptor beta chains from one sample in a study. Each CDR3 protein gets one entry after TCRdb re-called the multiplex PCR reads with MiXCR. The data show about 1,300 distinct CDR3 sequences, approximately 22% seen once. Sequenced: memory CD4+ T cells sorted from blood. The receptor set was obtained from a female donor with breast cancer. The CDR3 runs from the conserved cysteine through the conserved F or W. The order of the fields is J gene, D gene, clone size, V gene, CDR3 DNA, CDR3 protein. A D gene is named only where the DNA matches it firmly. Clone size is not always given. Where it is, it says once, few, many or a class for expanded clones.

J gene: TRBJ1-2
D gene: TRBD1
clone size: large
V gene: TRBV12-5
CDR3 DNA: TGTGCTAGTGGTTTTCAGGACAGGGTAAACTATGGCTACACCTTC
CDR3 protein: CASGFQDRVNYGYTF

J gene: TRBJ1-2
D gene: TRBD1
clone size: large
V gene: TRBV12-3/TRBV12-4
CDR3 DNA: TGTGCCAGCAGTTTGTATTCGACAGGGTCTTATGGCTACACCTTC
CDR3 protein: CASSLYSTGSYGYTF

J gene: TRBJ1-2
D gene: .
clone size: large
V gene: TRBV12-3/TRBV12-4
CDR3 DNA: TGTGCCAGCAGTTTAGAAGGGAACTATGGCTACACCTTC
CDR3 protein: CASSLEGNYGYTF

J gene: TRBJ1-2
D gene: .
clone size: medium-sized
V gene: TRBV12-3/TRBV12-4
CDR3 DNA: TGTGCCAGCAGTTCAAGGGGTTGGTATGGCTACACCTTC
CDR3 protein: CASSSRGWYGYTF

J gene: TRBJ1-2
D gene: .
clone size: .
V gene: TRBV12-3/TRBV12-4
CDR3 DNA: TGTGCTAGCAGTTTAGGCCCCGCCACGAACTATGGCTACACCTTC
CDR3 protein: CASSLGPATNYGYTF

J gene: TRBJ1-2
D gene: TRBD1
clone size: few
V gene: TRBV12-3/TRBV12-4
CDR3 DNA: TGTGCCAGCAGATTTAGTCCGTCACAGGGGTACACCTTC
CDR3 protein: CASRFSPSQGYTF

J gene: TRBJ1-2
D gene: .
clone size: once
V gene: TRBV12-3/TRBV12-4
CDR3 DNA: TGTGCCAGCAGTTTAGTCGGGCCGAGAGACTATGGCTACACCTTC
CDR3 protein: CASSLVGPRDYGYTF

J gene: TRBJ1-2
D gene: TRBD1
clone size: large
V gene: TRBV12-3/TRBV12-4
CDR3 DNA: TGTGCCAGCAGTCCATCCGGGACAGCCTCGGGTGGCTACACCTTC
CDR3 protein: CASSPSGTASGGYTF

J gene: TRBJ1-2
D gene: .
clone size: few
V gene: TRBV12-3/TRBV12-4
CDR3 DNA: TGTGCCAGCAGCGACCCCGGTTATGGGGCCGGCTATGGCTACACCTTC
CDR3 protein: CASSDPGYGAGYGYTF

J gene: TRBJ1-2
D gene: .
clone size: once
V gene: TRBV12-3/TRBV12-4
CDR3 DNA: TGTGCCAGCACCACAGTGCAGTTGGCGCCCTCTGACTACACCTTC
CDR3 protein: CASTTVQLAPSDYTF

J gene: TRBJ1-2
D gene: TRBD1
clone size: .
V gene: TRBV12-3/TRBV12-4
CDR3 DNA: TGTGCCAGCGCCTACGACAGGGACTATGGCTACACCTTC
CDR3 protein: CASAYDRDYGYTF

J gene: TRBJ1-2
D gene: TRBD1
clone size: .
V gene: TRBV12-3/TRBV12-4
CDR3 DNA: TGTGCCAGCAGTTTGATGGGACAGAGATATGGCTACACCTTC
CDR3 protein: CASSLMGQRYGYTF

J gene: TRBJ1-2
D gene: TRBD1
clone size: medium-sized
V gene: TRBV12-3/TRBV12-4
CDR3 DNA: TGTGCCAGCAGTTTAGGGACAGGGCGGAGCGGCTACACCTTC
CDR3 protein: CASSLGTGRSGYTF

J gene: TRBJ1-2
D gene: TRBD1
clone size: large
V gene: TRBV12-3/TRBV12-4
CDR3 DNA: TGTGCCAGCAGCCCGACAGGGAAGTATGGCTACACCTTC
CDR3 protein: CASSPTGKYGYTF

J gene: TRBJ1-2
D gene: .
clone size: .
V gene: TRBV12-3/TRBV12-4
CDR3 DNA: TGTGCCAGCAGTTTAGGTAGGGAGATTGGCTACACCTTC
CDR3 protein: CASSLGREIGYTF

J gene: TRBJ1-2
D gene: .
clone size: large
V gene: TRBV12-3/TRBV12-4
CDR3 DNA: TGTGCCAGCAGTTTACGGCTTAACTATGGCTACACCTTC
CDR3 protein: CASSLRLNYGYTF

J gene: TRBJ1-2
D gene: .
clone size: large
V gene: TRBV12-3/TRBV12-4
CDR3 DNA: TGTGCCAGCAGTTGGGTAAGGGGCTATGGCTACACCTTC
CDR3 protein: CASSWVRGYGYTF

J gene: TRBJ1-2
D gene: TRBD1
clone size: few
V gene: TRBV12-3/TRBV12-4
CDR3 DNA: TGTGCCAGCAGCCCGGGACAGGCTAACTATGGCTACACCTTC
CDR3 protein: CASSPGQANYGYTF

J gene: TRBJ1-2
D gene: .
clone size: .
V gene: TRBV12-3/TRBV12-4
CDR3 DNA: TGTGCCAGCAGCCTGATGACCTATGGCTACACCTTC
CDR3 protein: CASSLMTYGYTF

J gene: TRBJ1-2
D gene: .
clone size: .
V gene: TRBV12-3/TRBV12-4
CDR3 DNA: TGTGCCAGCAGTTTAATGGGCGGCGGCGGCTACACCTTC
CDR3 protein: CASSLMGGGGYTF

J gene: TRBJ1-2
D gene: .
clone size: large
V gene: TRBV12-3/TRBV12-4
CDR3 DNA: TGTGCCAGCAGCTGGACGGACAGCTATGGCTACACCTTC
CDR3 protein: CASSWTDSYGYTF

J gene: TRBJ1-2
D gene: .
clone size: few
V gene: TRBV12-3/TRBV12-4
CDR3 DNA: TGTGCCAGCAGTTTACTAAATGGGAATGGCTACACCTTC
CDR3 protein: CASSLLNGNGYTF

J gene: TRBJ1-2
D gene: TRBD1
clone size: medium-sized
V gene: TRBV12-3/TRBV12-4
CDR3 DNA: TGTGCCAGCAGTCCCCGGACAGGGGACTATGGCTACACCTTC
CDR3 protein: CASSPRTGDYGYTF

J gene: TRBJ1-2
D gene: .
clone size: .
V gene: TRBV12-3/TRBV12-4
CDR3 DNA: TGTGCCAGCAGTTTAGTCCGAGGGCTTTATGGCTACACCTTC
CDR3 protein: CASSLVRGLYGYTF

J gene: TRBJ1-2
D gene: .
clone size: large
V gene: TRBV12-3/TRBV12-4
CDR3 DNA: TGTGCCAGCAGTCCAAAGGCTGGAGGCTACACCTTC
CDR3 protein: CASSPKAGGYTF

J gene: TRBJ1-2
D gene: .
clone size: large
V gene: TRBV12-3/TRBV12-4
CDR3 DNA: TGTGCCAGCAGTTACAGAGGTGGCTACACCTTC
CDR3 protein: CASSYRGGYTF

J gene: TRBJ1-2
D gene: TRBD1
clone size: medium-sized
V gene: TRBV12-3/TRBV12-4
CDR3 DNA: TGTGCCAGCAGTTCCCGCCGACAGGGAATAAGGCACTATGGCTACACCTTC
CDR3 protein: CASSSRRQGIRHYGYTF

J gene: TRBJ1-2
D gene: .
clone size: large
V gene: TRBV12-3/TRBV12-4
CDR3 DNA: TGTGCCAGCAGCTACCAAGAAGGCTATGGCTACACCTTC
CDR3 protein: CASSYQEGYGYTF

J gene: TRBJ1-2
D gene: TRBD1
clone size: large
V gene: TRBV12-3/TRBV12-4
CDR3 DNA: TGTGCCAGCAGTTACAGGGGAGGGAACTATGGCTACACCTTC
CDR3 protein: CASSYRGGNYGYTF